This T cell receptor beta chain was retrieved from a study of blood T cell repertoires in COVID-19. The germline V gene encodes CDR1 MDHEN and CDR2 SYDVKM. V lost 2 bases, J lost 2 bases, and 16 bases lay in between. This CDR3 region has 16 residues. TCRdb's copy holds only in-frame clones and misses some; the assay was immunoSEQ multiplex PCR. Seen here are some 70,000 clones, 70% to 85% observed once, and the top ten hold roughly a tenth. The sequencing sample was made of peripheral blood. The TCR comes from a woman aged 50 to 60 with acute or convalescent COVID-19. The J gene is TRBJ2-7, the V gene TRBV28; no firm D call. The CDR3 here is CASSLVRQALTYEQYF. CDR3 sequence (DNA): TGTGCCAGCAGTTTAGTTAGGCAGGCGCTGACCTACGAGCAGTACTTC.